This TCR beta chain appears in the sequencing data of a study of blood T cell repertoires in COVID-19. Study summary: Italy, Spain and the United States were the sources of the convalescent and acute COVID-19 samples. T cells, B-cell-depleted T cells, or PBMCs supplied cDNA or gDNA.

Cohort assignment relied on participant-reported clinical history. Original processing notes: Amplification from reference gene primers served as the basis for estimated nucleated cell counts. Some clones are missing from TCRdb's copy, which holds only in-frame ones; the method was immunoSEQ multiplex PCR. V, J and clone size are those of that table, while D and trimming were read from the DNA. The table lists 180,000 or so clones, roughly 82% of them singletons. This CDR3 is built from 13 residues. The V and J ends lost 7 bases and 3 bases respectively, with 12 bases between them. Germline V gives CDR1 GTSNPN, CDR2 SVGIG (reference sequence).

The sequence came from a man in his fifties or sixties who had recovered from COVID-19. Source material: PBMCs or T cells enriched from blood (not recorded which). V and J are TRBV30 and TRBJ1-4, with no clear D. DNA of the CDR3: TGTGCCTCCGCGGCCACGGCTAATGAAAAACTGTTTTTT. Protein: CASAATANEKLFF.